Below are 5 T cell receptor beta chains sequenced from a single sample in a study of blood T cell repertoires in COVID-19. Using immunoSEQ multiplex PCR, the repertoire was profiled, and TCRdb retains in-frame clones only, with some absent. The data contain hundreds of thousands of clones, 85% to 90% of them singletons. Material for sequencing was PBMCs or T cells enriched from blood (not recorded which). The receptors were sampled from a man younger than 45 who had recovered from COVID-19.

V and J are TRBV14 and TRBJ2-5, with TRBD1 matching over 7 bases. The germline gives CDR1 SGHDN, CDR2 FVKESK. With V trimmed by 1 base and J by 4 bases, 6 bases remained unmatched. The CDR3 totals 15 residues. CDR3 amino acids: CASSQVKGALETQYF. The DNA for the CDR3 is TGTGCCAGCAGCCAAGTAAAGGGGGCTCTAGAGACCCAGTACTTC.

CDR3 loop: CASSTSGSSADTQYF. CDR3 DNA: TGTGCCAGCAGTACTAGCGGGAGTTCTGCAGATACGCAGTATTTT. This chain connects TRBV6-4 to TRBJ2-3; 11 nucleotides agree with TRBD2. V trimming: 5 bases; J trimming: 4 bases; junction bases outside the gene matches: 5. The germline V gene has CDR1 MRHNA and CDR2 SNTAGT. The CDR3 is 15 amino acids.

This rearrangement joins TRBV2 to TRBJ1-1; the D gene is possibly TRBD1 (6 bases). The V gene's germline CDR1 is SNHLY and CDR2 FYNNEI. Trimming pared 6 bases from V and 0 bases from J, leaving 14 bases between. The CDR3 covers 15 residues. The CDR3 loop is CASSQDSRLNTEAFF. Written as DNA, the CDR3 is TGTGCCAGCAGCCAGGACAGCCGACTGAACACTGAAGCTTTCTTT.

This clone was observed once. J is TRBJ2-1 and V is TRBV18, with 7 positions matching TRBD2. The CDR3 consists of 16 residues. V trimming: 6 bases; J trimming: 7 bases; junction bases outside the gene matches: 15. Looked up from germline, CDR1 is KGHSH and CDR2 is LQKENI. The CDR3 region has the DNA TGTGCCAGCTCGCGCACCGGGGAGGGGCTCGTGAATGAGCAGTTCTTC. It encodes CASSRTGEGLVNEQFF.

The genes are TRBV11-2 and TRBJ2-2, with D maybe TRBD2 (6 bases). Trimming stripped 5 bases from V and 1 base from J, with 14 bases between. Germline assignment: CDR1 SGHAT and CDR2 FQNNGV. The CDR3 loop spans 16 amino acids. CDR3 DNA sequence: TGTGCCAGCAGCCCAAAGCGGGTTCAGAACACCGGGGAGCTGTTTTTT. It is translated as CASSPKRVQNTGELFF.